One and the same sample provided the 14 T cell receptor beta chains below, sequenced in a study of T cells in Graves' hyperthyroidism and ophthalmopathy. From RNA transcripts, TCR beta CDR3 regions were amplified. Primed by the HTBI set, a first-round RT-PCR was run on the TCR CDR3. TCRdb itself ran the multiplex PCR reads through MiXCR, one entry per CDR3 protein. Of 700,000 to 950,000 distinct CDR3 sequences listed, around 40% were seen once; the top ten hold less than 35%. Sequenced material: blood. The receptor source for this set is a woman in her 40s with Graves' hyperthyroidism.

This rearrangement joins TRBV12-3 or TRBV12-4 to TRBJ1-2; D unclear. This CDR3 has 16 amino acids. V lost 0 bases to trimming and J lost 6 bases, with 17 bases between them. CDR3 DNA sequence: TGTGCCAGCAGTTTAGCGCTTGGGGAATTTGGGGATGGCTACACCTTC. Translation: CASSLALGEFGDGYTF.

The gene calls are TRBV11-2 and TRBJ1-5; the D is unclear. The V gene lost 0 bases and the J gene lost 1 base, with 10 bases spanning the gap. The CDR3 extends over 16 amino acids. Germline CDR1 SGHAT, CDR2 FQNNGV. The CDR3: CASSLDGVESNQPQHF. The CDR3, as DNA: TGTGCCAGCAGCTTAGATGGGGTTGAGAGCAATCAGCCCCAGCATTTT.

The chain links TRBV5-6 to TRBJ1-5; 7 bases match TRBD1. CDR3 length: 16 residues. Germline V CDR1 and CDR2: SGHDT, YYEEEE. After removal of 2 bases from V and 1 base from J, the junction contained 6 bases not matched to a gene. The CDR3: CASSFSSGGSNQPQHF. CDR3 nucleotides: TGTGCCAGCAGCTTCTCCTCAGGGGGGAGCAATCAGCCCCAGCATTTT.

This clonotype was found a few times. The V call is TRBV20-1, the J call TRBJ1-2; D ambiguous. V gave up 6 bases and J gave up 3 bases, with 17 bases separating them. This CDR3 comprises 14 residues. Germline V gene sequence: CDR1 DFQATT, CDR2 SNEGSKA (reference sequence). The CDR3 loop reads CSAPSRTWDYGYTF. The CDR3 nucleotides read TGCAGTGCCCCGAGCCGGACCTGGGACTATGGCTACACCTTC.

This clonotype was detected only a few times. The chain is built from TRBV2 and TRBJ2-7; no firm D call. This CDR3 has 16 residues. The germline V gene has CDR1 SNHLY and CDR2 FYNNEI. V lost 5 bases and J lost 5, with 22 bases in between. The CDR3 DNA reads as TGTGCCAGCAGTTACTCGATAGTCGCCGGCCCCCACGAGCAGTACTTC. Translated: CASSYSIVAGPHEQYF.

The chain links TRBV10-3 to TRBJ1-1, with TRBD1 as a possible D gene (6 bases). This CDR3 is 16 amino acids long. CDR1 and CDR2 from the germline V gene are ENHRY and SYGVKD. V was shortened by 2 bases and J by 0 bases, with 13 bases between the two germline ends. The DNA of the CDR3 is TGTGCCATCAGTGAGAAAGTGGACAGCCTGAACACTGAAGCTTTCTTT. Amino acid sequence: CAISEKVDSLNTEAFF.

The chain employs TRBV10-3 and TRBJ2-6, with D unclear. Trimming left V 8 bases short and J 2 bases short, with 16 bases between. The CDR3 runs to 16 residues. The germline V gene has CDR1 ENHRY and CDR2 SYGVKD. Here the CDR3 reads CAILGAVGAGANVLTF. CDR3 nucleotides: TGTGCCATCCTGGGCGCCGTGGGTGCTGGGGCCAACGTCCTGACTTTC.

At least ten counts were recorded for this clonotype. The V gene is TRBV7-9, the J gene TRBJ2-5; D gene unclear. The CDR3 runs 14 residues. V was cut by 5 bases and J by 6 bases, with 16 bases left in between. The germline V gene has CDR1 SEHNR and CDR2 FQNEAQ (reference sequence). For the CDR3, the DNA is TGTGCCAGCAGCGAGCCGGGTCCCTTGCAGACCCAGTACTTC. Protein: CASSEPGPLQTQYF. Using reference TRBV7-9 and TRBJ2-5 for the parts outside the CDR3, the full variable domain is DTGVSQNPRHKITKRGQNVTFRCDPISEHNRLYWYRQTLGQGPEFLTYFQNEAQLEKSRLLSDRFSAERPKGSFSTLEIQRTEQGDSAMYLCASSEPGPLQTQYFGPGTRLLVL.

The CDR3 DNA sequence: TGTGCCAGCAGTGATACAGGGGGCTCCTATAATTCACCCCTCCACTTT. It is translated as CASSDTGGSYNSPLHF. The gene calls are TRBV7-2 and TRBJ1-6; 8 bases match TRBD1. V lost 6 bases to trimming and J lost 0 bases; unmatched junction nucleotides: 4. CDR1 SGHTA and CDR2 FQGNSA come from the germline V gene. The CDR3 runs 16 residues.

This clonotype was observed a few times. This sequence joins TRBV24-1 and TRBJ1-1, with D hard to call. The CDR3 contains 11 residues. Germline CDR1 and CDR2: KGHDR and SFDVKD. The V end was cut by 9 bases, the J end by 2 bases, with 6 bases between. CDR3 nucleotides: TGTGCCACCCGTCAAAACACTGAAGCTTTCTTT. Protein product: CATRQNTEAFF.

This clonotype was detected a few times. The chain couples TRBV10-3 to TRBJ2-7, with a possible D match to TRBD1 (5 bases). Looked up from germline, CDR1 is ENHRY and CDR2 is SYGVKD. This CDR3 comprises 12 residues. V was clipped by 5 bases and J by 7 bases, with 12 bases between them. CDR3 amino acids: CAISYARGEQYF. CDR3 bases: TGTGCCATCAGTTACGCAAGGGGAGAGCAGTACTTC.

This chain connects TRBV7-8 to TRBJ2-7, with D perhaps being TRBD1 or TRBD2 (5 bases each). This CDR3 is 13 amino acids long. Germline CDR1 and CDR2: SGHVS and FQNEAQ. V was cut by 9 bases and J by 1 base, with 13 bases left in between. This CDR3 reads CASGGSLSYEQYV. The CDR3 DNA reads TGTGCCAGTGGGGGAAGCTTATCCTACGAGCAGTACGTC.

The rearrangement uses TRBV11-2 and TRBJ2-5; 8 nucleotides align to TRBD1. Germline CDR1 reads SGHAT; CDR2 reads FQNNGV. After removal of 5 bases from V and 9 bases from J, the junction contained 11 bases not matched to a gene. The CDR3 length is 14 residues. The CDR3 DNA reads TGTGCCAGCAGCCTGACAGGGGCAGGGGAGTCCCAGTACTTC. Translating gives CASSLTGAGESQYF.

Worth noting for this clonotype: A much more abundant neighbour one base away suggests this may be a read error. The chain couples TRBV7-2 to TRBJ2-5; 8 bases agree with TRBD1. Per germline, CDR1 SGHTA and CDR2 FQGNSA. The CDR3 has 15 residues. This CDR3 reads CASSPRTGREEAQYF. CDR3 bases: TGTGCCAGCAGCCCCCGGACAGGGCGAGAAGAGGCCCAGTACTTC.